The sequence of this T cell receptor beta chain was determined in a study of blood T cell repertoires in COVID-19. Study context: Sample material is recorded as cDNA or gDNA derived from T cells, B-cell-depleted T cells, or PBMCs.

TCRdb's copy holds only in-frame clones and misses some; the assay was immunoSEQ multiplex PCR. The sample consists of a few hundred thousand clones, 80% to 90% of them appearing once. Recruits, aged about 18 to 90 years, lived in 24 US areas. The CDR3 covers 14 residues. Losses at the gene ends were 4 bases for V and 3 bases for J; bases not matched to a gene: 4. Germline CDR1 reads SGHRS; CDR2 reads YFSETQ. Sample: PBMCs or T cells enriched from blood (not recorded which). This TCR derives from a woman under 40 who had recovered from COVID-19. The V gene is TRBV5-1, the J gene TRBJ1-5; TRBD1 aligns across 7 bases. CDR3 DNA sequence: TGCGCCAGCAGCACAGGGGTGGACAATCAGCCCCAGCATTTT. Translating it yields CASSTGVDNQPQHF.